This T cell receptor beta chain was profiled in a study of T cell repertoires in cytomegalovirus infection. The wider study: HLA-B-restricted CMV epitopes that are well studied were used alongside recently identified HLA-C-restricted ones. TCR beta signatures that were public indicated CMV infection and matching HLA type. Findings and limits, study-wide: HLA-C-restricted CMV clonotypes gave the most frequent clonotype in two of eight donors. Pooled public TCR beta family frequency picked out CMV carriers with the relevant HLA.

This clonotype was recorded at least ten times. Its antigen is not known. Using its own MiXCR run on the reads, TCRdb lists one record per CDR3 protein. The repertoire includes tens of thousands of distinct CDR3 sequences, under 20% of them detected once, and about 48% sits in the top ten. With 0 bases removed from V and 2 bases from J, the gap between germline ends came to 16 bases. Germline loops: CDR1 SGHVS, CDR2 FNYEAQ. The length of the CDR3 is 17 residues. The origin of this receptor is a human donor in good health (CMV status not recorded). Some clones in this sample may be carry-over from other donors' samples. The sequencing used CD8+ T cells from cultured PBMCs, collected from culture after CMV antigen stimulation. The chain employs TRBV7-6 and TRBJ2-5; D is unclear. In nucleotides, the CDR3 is TGTGCCAGCAGCTTAGCATACCGTCAGGCAGAACAAGAGACCCAGTACTTC. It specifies CASSLAYRQAEQETQYF.